Listed here is a single T cell receptor beta chain. Into every PCR, synthetic TCR analog templates were spiked. TCRdb's table, derived via immunoSEQ multiplex PCR, lists solely in-frame clones and lacks some. Of some 50,000 clones listed, approximately 85% are singletons. Stated time point: peripheral blood 6 weeks after treatment start. Patients were diagnosed with urothelial carcinoma, either locally advanced or metastatic. This record belongs to a study of PD-L1 blockade in urothelial cancer. The wider study: Patients' atezolizumab regimen, 1,200 mg intravenously every 3 weeks, began around 2014.

Germline CDR1 and CDR2: MNHEY and SMNVEV (reference sequence). The CDR3 covers 12 residues. Germline trimming cut 7 bases from V and 6 bases from J; bases unmatched to any gene: 6. The sequence was collected from a man between 50 and 59 years old with urothelial cancer. The chain uses TRBV27 and TRBJ2-7; 7 bases fit TRBD2. Specimen: PBMCs, collected around atezolizumab (anti-PD-L1) treatment. The CDR3 bases are TGTGCCAGCACGAAGGGAGGGAGCGAGCAGTACTTC. Translated, it gives CASTKGGSEQYF.